The following is a TCR beta chain sequence with its context. Its antigen is still unknown. The CDR3 is made up of 14 amino acids. CDR1 and CDR2 (germline): SQVTM, ANQGSEA. V was pared by 6 bases and J by 2 bases, with 5 bases of the junction left unmatched. The data originate from a study of shared clonotypes between healthy human individuals. The assay was immunoSEQ multiplex PCR, and TCRdb's table has in-frame clones only and misses some. In the table there are some 790,000 clones, about two thirds of which are singletons. The study's findings and limits: It was observed that approximately 5% of naive CD4 clonotypes were shared across a handful of donors. Since donors were few, the genetic and exposure-history diversity represented was limited. Relative to memory subsets, naive subsets generally showed larger estimated richness.

Sequenced sample: memory CD4+ T cells sorted from blood. The subset denotes: CD45RA-negative fraction. The chain carries TRBV29-1 and TRBJ1-5; TRBD1 matches 9 bases. The TCR was taken from a woman aged 25-40 years in good health. The CDR3, as DNA: TGCAGCGTGAAACAGGGGGCGGGCAATCAGCCCCAGCATTTT. Translated: CSVKQGAGNQPQHF.